These T cell receptor beta chains were read from a single sample in a study of T cells in Graves' hyperthyroidism and ophthalmopathy. TCRdb re-analysed the multiplex PCR reads in MiXCR, keeping a single row per CDR3 protein. The profile shows more than 650,000 distinct CDR3 sequences, approximately 15% of them singletons. The sequenced sample was blood. All receptors come from a woman between 18 and 29 years old with Graves' hyperthyroidism. Each CDR3 is given with its conserved first and last residue. D genes are given only for firm matches. The listing skips clone size in some rows; elsewhere it reads once, few, many or a size class.

size	V	D	J	DNA	CDR3
many	TRBV27	TRBD2	TRBJ2-1	TGTGCCAGCAGTCCGGGGACTAGCGGTCATGAGCAGTTCTTC	CASSPGTSGHEQFF
many	TRBV6-1	TRBD2	TRBJ2-1	TGTGCCAGCAGCTTCGGGACTAGCGGGAGCTATGAGCAGTTCTTC	CASSFGTSGSYEQFF
.	TRBV29-1	.	TRBJ2-7	TGCAGCGTTGAAGTTGATTCGGTCTCCTACGAGCAGTACTTC	CSVEVDSVSYEQYF
.	TRBV5-1	.	TRBJ1-3	TGCGCCAGCAGCTACTCAGGGAGCTCTGGAAACACCATATATTTT	CASSYSGSSGNTIYF
.	TRBV12-3/TRBV12-4	.	TRBJ1-4	TGTGCCAGCAGTTTTCCCGGGGCAGCCCTGTTTTTT	CASSFPGAALFF
many	TRBV30	.	TRBJ1-1	TGTGCCTGGAGGGCAGGCCTCACCGGGAACACTGAAGCTTTCTTT	CAWRAGLTGNTEAFF
few	TRBV7-9	.	TRBJ2-1	TGTGCCAGCAGCTTAGATACGTTGGCCACACCTGGACGGGAGCAGTTCTTC	CASSLDTLATPGREQFF
few	TRBV19	.	TRBJ2-7	TGTGCCAGTAGTACCCGGGACGGACGCTACGAGCAGTACTTC	CASSTRDGRYEQYF
many	TRBV6-6	.	TRBJ1-2	TGTGCCAGCAGTTACGGGACCGAAGCTAACTATGGCTACACCTTC	CASSYGTEANYGYTF
.	TRBV5-5	.	TRBJ2-3	TGTGCCAGCAGCTTCTGGGGGAGAGGGGTTGGAACAGATACGCAGTATTTT	CASSFWGRGVGTDTQYF
many	TRBV6-2/TRBV6-3	.	TRBJ2-5	TGTGCCAGCGGACGTGGCTTCTCGGAGACCCAGTACTTC	CASGRGFSETQYF
few	TRBV29-1	TRBD1	TRBJ2-4	TGCAGCGCGGGGCCCTCGACAGGGAATCAAAACATTCAGTACTTC	CSAGPSTGNQNIQYF
many	TRBV6-5	.	TRBJ2-1	TGTGCCAGCAGTTACTCGATTTTCGCAGGGAGTCCCTACAATGAGCAGTTCTTC	CASSYSIFAGSPYNEQFF
.	TRBV7-9	TRBD2	TRBJ2-1	TGTGCCAGCAGCTGGGCGGGAGAGTCCTACAATGAGCAGTTCTTC	CASSWAGESYNEQFF
many	TRBV7-2	TRBD2	TRBJ2-5	TGTGCCAGCAGCTTAGCACTAGCGGGAGATATTGGAGAGACCCAGTACTTC	CASSLALAGDIGETQYF
.	TRBV7-2	TRBD2	TRBJ2-4	TGTGCCAGCAGCTACTTAGCGGGAGGTGCGGCCAAAAACATTCAGTACTTC	CASSYLAGGAAKNIQYF
.	TRBV7-6	.	TRBJ1-3	TGTGCCAGCAGCTTAGACATCCCGGGTACTGGAAACACCATATATTTT	CASSLDIPGTGNTIYF
many	TRBV7-9	.	TRBJ2-1	TGTGCCAGCAGACATACAGGAGGCGATGAGCAGTTCTTC	CASRHTGGDEQFF
.	TRBV14	.	TRBJ1-2	TGTGCCAGCAGCCCCGCTAGGGACGGCTCGAGGGGCTACACCTTC	CASSPARDGSRGYTF
few	TRBV20-1	.	TRBJ2-5	TGCAGTGCTAGAGAGGGGGGACAGCAAGGAATGTTGACCCAGTACTTC	CSAREGGQQGMLTQYF
.	TRBV3-1	TRBD1	TRBJ1-2	TGTGCCAGCAGCCGAGTATCACCAGGGGGCGGTGGCTACACCTTC	CASSRVSPGGGGYTF
many	TRBV28	TRBD2	TRBJ2-7	TGTGCCACTAACCGGGGGGGGGCGGGCGAGCAGTACTTC	CATNRGGAGEQYF
many	TRBV5-1	.	TRBJ1-1	TGCGCCAGCAGCTTGGAGGGTAGCGGACACGGGATGAACACTGAAGCTTTCTTT	CASSLEGSGHGMNTEAFF
few	TRBV9	.	TRBJ2-6	TGTGCCAGCAGCCCGAACGGGGGGGCCAACGTCCTGACTTTC	CASSPNGGANVLTF
.	TRBV7-9	TRBD2	TRBJ2-7	TGTGCCAGCAGCTTAGCTACGGGACTAGCGGGAGAGCAGTACTTC	CASSLATGLAGEQYF
few	TRBV12-3/TRBV12-4	TRBD2	TRBJ2-1	TGTGCCAGCAGTTTACTATTGGGGACTAGCCAAAGTGAGCAGTTCTTC	CASSLLLGTSQSEQFF
few	TRBV7-9	.	TRBJ1-2	TGTGCCAGCAGGTCGGGCTGGGAATTTAACTATGGCTACACCTTC	CASRSGWEFNYGYTF
.	TRBV20-1	.	TRBJ1-3	TGCAGTGGGGGAGACTCTGGAAACACCATATATTTT	CSGGDSGNTIYF
many	TRBV20-1	TRBD2	TRBJ2-1	TGCAGTGTCACTACGGGACTAGCGGGGTTGTTGAGCTCCTACAATGAGCAGTTCTTC	CSVTTGLAGLLSSYNEQFF
few	TRBV6-1	.	TRBJ1-2	TGTGCCAGCAGTGCCCGGGGGGCGTCGGGCTACACCTTC	CASSARGASGYTF
.	TRBV10-1	.	TRBJ2-1	TGCGCCAGCAGTCCAGGGGCTATTGGTCGCAATGAGCAGTTCTTC	CASSPGAIGRNEQFF